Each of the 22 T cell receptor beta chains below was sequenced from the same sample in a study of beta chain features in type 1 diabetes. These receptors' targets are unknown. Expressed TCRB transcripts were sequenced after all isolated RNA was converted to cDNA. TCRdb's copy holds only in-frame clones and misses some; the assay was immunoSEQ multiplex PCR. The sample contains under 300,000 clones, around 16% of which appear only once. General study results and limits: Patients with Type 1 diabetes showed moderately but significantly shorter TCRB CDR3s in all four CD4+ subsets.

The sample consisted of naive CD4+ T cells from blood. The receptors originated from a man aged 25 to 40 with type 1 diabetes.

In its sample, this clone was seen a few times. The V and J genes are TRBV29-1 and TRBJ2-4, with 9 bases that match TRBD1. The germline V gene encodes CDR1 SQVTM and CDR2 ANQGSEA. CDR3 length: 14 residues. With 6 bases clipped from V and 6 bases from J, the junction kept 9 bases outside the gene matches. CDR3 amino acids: CSVAGTGLGNIQYF. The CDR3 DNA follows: TGCAGCGTGGCCGGGACAGGGCTTGGAAACATTCAGTACTTC.

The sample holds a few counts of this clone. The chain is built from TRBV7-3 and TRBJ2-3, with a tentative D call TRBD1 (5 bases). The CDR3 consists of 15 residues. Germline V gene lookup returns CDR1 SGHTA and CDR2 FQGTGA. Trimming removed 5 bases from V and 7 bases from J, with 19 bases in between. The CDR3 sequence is CASSHVNRQNYTQYF. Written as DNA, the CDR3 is TGTGCCAGCAGCCACGTGAACAGGCAGAATTATACGCAGTATTTT.

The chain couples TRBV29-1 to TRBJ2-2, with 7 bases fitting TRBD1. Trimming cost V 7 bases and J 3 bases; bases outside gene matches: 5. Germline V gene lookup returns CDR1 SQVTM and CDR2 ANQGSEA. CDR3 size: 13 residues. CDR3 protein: CSADRADTGELFF. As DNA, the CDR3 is TGCAGCGCAGACAGGGCGGACACCGGGGAGCTGTTTTTT.

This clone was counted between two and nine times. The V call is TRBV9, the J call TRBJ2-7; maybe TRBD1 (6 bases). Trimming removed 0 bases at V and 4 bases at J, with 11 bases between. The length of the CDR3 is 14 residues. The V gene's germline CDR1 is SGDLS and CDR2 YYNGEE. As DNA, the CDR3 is TGTGCCAGCAGCGTAGGGCAGGGGCTTTACGAGCAGTACTTC. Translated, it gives CASSVGQGLYEQYF.

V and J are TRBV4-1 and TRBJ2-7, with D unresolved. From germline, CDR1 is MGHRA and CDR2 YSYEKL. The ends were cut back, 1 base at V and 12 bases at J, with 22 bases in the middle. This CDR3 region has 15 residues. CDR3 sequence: CASSQVNSKSTSMYF. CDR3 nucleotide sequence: TGCGCCAGCAGCCAAGTTAACAGTAAAAGTACGAGCATGTACTTC.

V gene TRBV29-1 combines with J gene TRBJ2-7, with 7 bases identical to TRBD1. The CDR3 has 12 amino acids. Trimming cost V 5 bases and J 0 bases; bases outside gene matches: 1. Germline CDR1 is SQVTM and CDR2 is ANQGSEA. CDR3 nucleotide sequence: TGCAGCGTTTGGGACAGCTCCTACGAGCAGTACTTC. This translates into CSVWDSSYEQYF.

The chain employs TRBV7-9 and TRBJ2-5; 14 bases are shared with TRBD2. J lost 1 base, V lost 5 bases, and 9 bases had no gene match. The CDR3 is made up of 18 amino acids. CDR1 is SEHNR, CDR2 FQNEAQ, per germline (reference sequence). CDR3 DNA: TGTGCCAGCAGCACCGGGACTAGCGGGAGACCGTCCCAAGAGACCCAGTACTTC. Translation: CASSTGTSGRPSQETQYF.

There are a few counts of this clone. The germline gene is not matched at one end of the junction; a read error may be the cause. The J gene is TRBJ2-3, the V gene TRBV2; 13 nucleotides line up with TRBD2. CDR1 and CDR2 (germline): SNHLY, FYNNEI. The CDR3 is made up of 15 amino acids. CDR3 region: CASSRTSGSTNTQYF. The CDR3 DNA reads TGTGCCAGCAGTAGGACTAGCGGGAGCACAAATACGCAGTATTTT.

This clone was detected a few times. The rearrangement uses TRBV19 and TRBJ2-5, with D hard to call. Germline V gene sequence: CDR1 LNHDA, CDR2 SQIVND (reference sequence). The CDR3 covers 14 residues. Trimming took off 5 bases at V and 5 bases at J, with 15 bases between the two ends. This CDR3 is CASSQSYLGETQYF. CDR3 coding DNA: TGTGCCAGTAGTCAATCCTATCTTGGGGAGACCCAGTACTTC.

CDR3 nucleotide sequence: TGTGCCAGCAGTCCCCGGTTTGGGGGCGGAGAGACCCAGTACTTC. It codes for CASSPRFGGGETQYF. The V call is TRBV6-1, the J call TRBJ2-5, with D perhaps TRBD1 (6 bases). Trimming left V 5 bases short and J 4 bases short, with 17 bases between. The CDR3 is 15 amino acids. The germline V gene has CDR1 MNHNS and CDR2 SASEGT.

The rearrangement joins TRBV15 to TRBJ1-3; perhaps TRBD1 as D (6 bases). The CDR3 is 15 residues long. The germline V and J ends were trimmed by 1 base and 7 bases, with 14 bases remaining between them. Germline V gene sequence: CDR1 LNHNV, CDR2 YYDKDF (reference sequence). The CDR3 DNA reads TGTGCCACCAGCAGAGGGGGGCAGGGAAGTAACACCATATATTTT. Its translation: CATSRGGQGSNTIYF.

The DNA of the CDR3 is TGTGCCAGCAGTCCCATCCGGGACAGACAAAACAATGAGCAGTTCTTC. Protein product: CASSPIRDRQNNEQFF. J is TRBJ2-1 and V is TRBV27, with TRBD1 identical over 7 bases. This CDR3 is built from 16 residues. V shed 5 bases and J 5 bases; nucleotides not matched to a gene: 12. Germline assignment: CDR1 MNHEY and CDR2 SMNVEV (reference sequence).

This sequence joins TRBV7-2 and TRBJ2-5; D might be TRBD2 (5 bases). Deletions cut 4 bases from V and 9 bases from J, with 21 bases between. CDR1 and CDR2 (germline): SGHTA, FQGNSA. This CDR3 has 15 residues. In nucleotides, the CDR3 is TGTGCCAGCAGCTCTTTTAGGATCTCGACCGGGGCCCAGTACTTC. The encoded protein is CASSSFRISTGAQYF.

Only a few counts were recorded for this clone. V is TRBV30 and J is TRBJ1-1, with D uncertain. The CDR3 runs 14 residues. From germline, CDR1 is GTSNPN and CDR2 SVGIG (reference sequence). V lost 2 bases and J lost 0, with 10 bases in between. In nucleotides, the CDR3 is TGTGCCTGGAGTTGGAAGACCATGAACACTGAAGCTTTCTTT. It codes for CAWSWKTMNTEAFF.

The CDR3 nucleotides are TGTGCCAGCGCCCTCGGCCGAGGTGGGGGGCTAAATGAGCAGTTCTTC. Translated, it gives CASALGRGGGLNEQFF. The chain joins TRBV4-2 to TRBJ2-1; D may be TRBD1 or TRBD2 (6 bases each). The V gene lost 8 bases and the J gene lost 7 bases, with 24 bases spanning the gap. This CDR3 is 16 amino acids long. Germline V CDR1 and CDR2: LGHNA, YNFKEQ.

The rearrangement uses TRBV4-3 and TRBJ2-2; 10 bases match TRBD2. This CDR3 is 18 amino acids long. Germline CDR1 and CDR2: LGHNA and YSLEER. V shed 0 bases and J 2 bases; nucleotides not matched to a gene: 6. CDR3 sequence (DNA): TGCGCCAGCAGCCAAGAGGCCCTAGCGGGGGTCAACACCGGGGAGCTGTTTTTT. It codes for CASSQEALAGVNTGELFF.

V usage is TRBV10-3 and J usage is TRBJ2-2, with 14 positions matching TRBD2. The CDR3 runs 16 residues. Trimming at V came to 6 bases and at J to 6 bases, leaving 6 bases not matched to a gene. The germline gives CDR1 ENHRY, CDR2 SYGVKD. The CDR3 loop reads CAIRGLAGVMSGELFF. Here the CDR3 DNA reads TGTGCCATCAGGGGACTAGCGGGAGTTATGTCCGGGGAGCTGTTTTTT.

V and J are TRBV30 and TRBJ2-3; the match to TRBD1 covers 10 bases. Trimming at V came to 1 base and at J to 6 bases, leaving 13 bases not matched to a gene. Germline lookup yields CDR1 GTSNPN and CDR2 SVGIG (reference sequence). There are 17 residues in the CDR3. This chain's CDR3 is CAWSARDRGLGSDTQYF. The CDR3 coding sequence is TGTGCCTGGAGTGCCAGGGACAGGGGACTTGGGTCGGATACGCAGTATTTT. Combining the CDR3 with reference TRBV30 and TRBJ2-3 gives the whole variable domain SQTIHQWPATLVQPVGSPLSLECTVEGTSNPNLYWYRQAAGRGLQLLFYSVGIGQISSEVPQNLSASRPQDRQFILSSKKLLLSDSGFYLCAWSARDRGLGSDTQYFGPGTRLTVL.

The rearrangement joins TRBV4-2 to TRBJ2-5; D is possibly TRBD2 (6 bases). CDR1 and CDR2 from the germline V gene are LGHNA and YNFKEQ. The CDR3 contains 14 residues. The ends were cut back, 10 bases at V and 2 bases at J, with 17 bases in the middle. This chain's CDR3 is CATVGPSEQETQYF. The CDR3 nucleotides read TGTGCCACCGTCGGACCTAGCGAACAAGAGACCCAGTACTTC.

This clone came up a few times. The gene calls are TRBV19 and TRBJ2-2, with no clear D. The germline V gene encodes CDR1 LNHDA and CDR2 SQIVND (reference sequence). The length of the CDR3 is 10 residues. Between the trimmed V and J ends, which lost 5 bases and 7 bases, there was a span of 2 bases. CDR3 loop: CASSGGELFF. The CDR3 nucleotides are TGTGCCAGTAGTGGCGGGGAGCTGTTTTTT.

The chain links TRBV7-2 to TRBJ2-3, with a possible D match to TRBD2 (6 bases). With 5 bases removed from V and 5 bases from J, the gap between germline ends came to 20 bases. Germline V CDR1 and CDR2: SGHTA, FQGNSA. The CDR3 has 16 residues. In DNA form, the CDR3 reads TGTGCCAGCAGCCCTCGGCAGAGGGAGGTCCAAGATACGCAGTATTTT. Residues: CASSPRQREVQDTQYF.

CDR3 nucleotides: TGTGCCAGCAGCGTAGCCAGCCGAGACTCCTACAATGAGCAGTTCTTC. As protein: CASSVASRDSYNEQFF. This rearrangement joins TRBV9 to TRBJ2-1; D unclear. V was trimmed by 0 bases and J by 0 bases, leaving 10 bases between them. This CDR3 is built from 16 residues. Looked up from germline, CDR1 is SGDLS and CDR2 is YYNGEE.